This TCR beta chain was identified during a study of blood T cell repertoires in COVID-19. Study information: Material from acute and convalescent COVID-19 was sourced from the United States, Italy and Spain. The cDNA or gDNA used as material had been derived from T cells, B-cell-depleted T cells, or PBMCs.

The germline V gene has CDR1 MNHEY and CDR2 SMNVEV (reference sequence). This CDR3 is 12 amino acids long. V was clipped by 8 bases and J by 8 bases; unmatched bases: 5. As processed by the authors: From reference gene primer amplification, estimates of nucleated cell counts were derived. The table came from immunoSEQ multiplex PCR; TCRdb's copy has only in-frame clones and leaves some out. The V and J calls and clone size come from that table; D and trimming were worked out from the DNA. The sample contains hundreds of thousands of clones, more than 80% of which appear only once. Clinical history reported by participants formed the basis on which cohorts were assigned.

The receptor's source is a man between 25 and 39 years old who had recovered from COVID-19. The sample was PBMCs or T cells enriched from blood (not recorded which). The J gene is TRBJ2-4, the V gene TRBV27; 8 nucleotides align to TRBD1. The CDR3 here is CASGQGSDIQYF. The DNA of the CDR3 is TGTGCCAGCGGACAGGGTTCGGACATTCAGTACTTC.